These T cell receptor beta chains were read from a single sample in a study of shared clonotypes between healthy human individuals. Produced via immunoSEQ multiplex PCR; TCRdb's table is partial and in-frame only. The sample carries 550,000 to 600,000 clones, roughly 79% recorded once. Material: PBMCs. These TCRs come from a woman in her forties in good health. Some clones in this sample may be carry-over from other donors' samples. Both conserved end residues are part of each CDR3. The D gene is left open where the match is weak. The size entry is marked missing in some rows and otherwise reads once, few, many or a size class.

d_call: .; cdr3_length: 13; v_call: TRBV19; j_call: TRBJ2-3; clone_size: few; cdr3_aa: CAAADSGTDTQYF; cdr3_nt: TGTGCCGCCGCTGACAGTGGCACAGATACGCAGTATTTT
d_call: TRBD2; cdr3_length: 17; v_call: TRBV15; j_call: TRBJ2-7; clone_size: .; cdr3_aa: CATSRTTTSGSTYEQYF; cdr3_nt: TGTGCCACCAGCAGAACAACAACTAGCGGGAGTACCTACGAGCAGTACTTC
d_call: .; cdr3_length: 14; v_call: TRBV5-1; j_call: TRBJ2-5; clone_size: .; cdr3_aa: CASSFPGGQETQYF; cdr3_nt: TGCGCCAGCAGCTTCCCCGGCGGACAAGAGACCCAGTACTTC
d_call: .; cdr3_length: 14; v_call: TRBV9; j_call: TRBJ2-3; clone_size: .; cdr3_aa: CASSPRGAGDTQYF; cdr3_nt: TGTGCCAGCAGCCCGAGGGGGGCAGGAGATACGCAGTATTTT
d_call: .; cdr3_length: 15; v_call: TRBV4-2; j_call: TRBJ1-5; clone_size: .; cdr3_aa: CASSQEVASNQPQHF; cdr3_nt: TGTGCCAGCAGCCAAGAAGTTGCCAGCAATCAGCCCCAGCATTTT
d_call: TRBD1; cdr3_length: 17; v_call: TRBV4-2; j_call: TRBJ1-4; clone_size: .; cdr3_aa: CASSQGRLGTGVEKLFF; cdr3_nt: TGTGCCAGCAGCCAAGGGAGACTCGGGACAGGGGTCGAAAAACTGTTTTTT
d_call: TRBD2; cdr3_length: 16; v_call: TRBV6-6; j_call: TRBJ2-5; clone_size: many; cdr3_aa: CASTETEREIVETQYF; cdr3_nt: TGTGCCAGCACGGAGACGGAGCGGGAGATCGTGGAGACCCAGTACTTC
d_call: .; cdr3_length: 11; v_call: TRBV7-2; j_call: TRBJ2-7; clone_size: .; cdr3_aa: CASGYRYEQYF; cdr3_nt: TGTGCCAGCGGTTACCGCTACGAGCAGTACTTC
d_call: .; cdr3_length: 13; v_call: TRBV2; j_call: TRBJ2-7; clone_size: .; cdr3_aa: CASKQGPSYEQYF; cdr3_nt: TGTGCCAGCAAACAGGGACCCTCCTACGAGCAGTACTTC
d_call: TRBD1; cdr3_length: 13; v_call: TRBV7-9; j_call: TRBJ1-2; clone_size: .; cdr3_aa: CASRGTDDYGYTF; cdr3_nt: TGTGCCAGCAGGGGGACAGACGACTATGGCTACACCTTC
d_call: TRBD1; cdr3_length: 14; v_call: TRBV7-8; j_call: TRBJ2-5; clone_size: .; cdr3_aa: CASSPKWTGETQYF; cdr3_nt: TGTGCCAGCAGCCCAAAGTGGACAGGAGAGACCCAGTACTTC
d_call: .; cdr3_length: 13; v_call: TRBV7-2; j_call: TRBJ2-2; clone_size: .; cdr3_aa: CASSLVFTGELFF; cdr3_nt: TGTGCCAGCAGCCTAGTCTTCACCGGGGAGCTGTTTTTT
d_call: TRBD2; cdr3_length: 19; v_call: TRBV9; j_call: TRBJ2-1; clone_size: once; cdr3_aa: CASSVVPSGAISSYNEQFF; cdr3_nt: TGTGCCAGCAGCGTAGTTCCTAGCGGAGCCATAAGCTCCTACAATGAGCAGTTCTTC
d_call: TRBD1; cdr3_length: 14; v_call: TRBV28; j_call: TRBJ1-2; clone_size: .; cdr3_aa: CASSLGTGVYGYTF; cdr3_nt: TGTGCCAGCAGTTTAGGGACAGGGGTCTATGGCTACACCTTC
d_call: .; cdr3_length: 12; v_call: TRBV6-5; j_call: TRBJ1-3; clone_size: .; cdr3_aa: CASRRPGNTIYF; cdr3_nt: TGTGCCAGCCGACGCCCGGGAAACACCATATATTTT
d_call: TRBD1; cdr3_length: 16; v_call: TRBV5-4; j_call: TRBJ1-2; clone_size: .; cdr3_aa: CASSWPGQGGGYGYTF; cdr3_nt: TGTGCCAGCAGTTGGCCGGGACAGGGAGGAGGCTATGGCTACACCTTC
d_call: TRBD2; cdr3_length: 15; v_call: TRBV14; j_call: TRBJ2-1; clone_size: few; cdr3_aa: CASSHLLAGRDEQFF; cdr3_nt: TGTGCCAGCAGCCACCTACTAGCGGGAAGGGATGAGCAGTTCTTC
d_call: .; cdr3_length: 14; v_call: TRBV6-4; j_call: TRBJ1-1; clone_size: .; cdr3_aa: CASSNSRRNTEAFF; cdr3_nt: TGTGCCAGCAGTAACTCCAGGAGGAACACTGAAGCTTTCTTT
d_call: .; cdr3_length: 15; v_call: TRBV28; j_call: TRBJ2-7; clone_size: .; cdr3_aa: CASSSPGRSIYEQYF; cdr3_nt: TGTGCCAGCAGTTCACCGGGACGTTCGATCTACGAGCAGTACTTC
d_call: TRBD2; cdr3_length: 13; v_call: TRBV7-8; j_call: TRBJ2-7; clone_size: .; cdr3_aa: CASAVGGFYEQYF; cdr3_nt: TGTGCCAGCGCTGTCGGGGGGTTTTACGAGCAGTACTTC
d_call: TRBD1; cdr3_length: 17; v_call: TRBV14; j_call: TRBJ2-2; clone_size: .; cdr3_aa: CASSPDRGSQFTGELFF; cdr3_nt: TGTGCCAGCAGCCCCGACAGGGGATCCCAATTCACCGGGGAGCTGTTTTTT
d_call: TRBD2; cdr3_length: 15; v_call: TRBV7-2; j_call: TRBJ2-3; clone_size: .; cdr3_aa: CASSQGTSGRNTQYF; cdr3_nt: TGTGCCAGCAGCCAGGGGACTAGCGGGAGGAATACGCAGTATTTT
d_call: TRBD1; cdr3_length: 15; v_call: TRBV6-5; j_call: TRBJ1-1; clone_size: .; cdr3_aa: CASSWTGFEGTEAFF; cdr3_nt: TGTGCCAGCAGTTGGACAGGGTTCGAGGGCACTGAAGCTTTCTTT
d_call: TRBD1; cdr3_length: 16; v_call: TRBV11-2; j_call: TRBJ1-5; clone_size: .; cdr3_aa: CASSLAPGGVGQPQHF; cdr3_nt: TGTGCCAGCAGCTTAGCTCCAGGGGGCGTCGGTCAGCCCCAGCATTTT
d_call: .; cdr3_length: 14; v_call: TRBV2; j_call: TRBJ1-4; clone_size: .; cdr3_aa: CASRLVEGDEKLFF; cdr3_nt: TGTGCCAGCCGGCTCGTGGAGGGTGATGAAAAACTGTTTTTT
d_call: .; cdr3_length: 15; v_call: TRBV11-2; j_call: TRBJ2-5; clone_size: few; cdr3_aa: CASSLDRGKGETQYF; cdr3_nt: TGTGCCAGCAGCTTAGATCGGGGAAAGGGGGAGACCCAGTACTTC
d_call: TRBD2; cdr3_length: 18; v_call: TRBV18; j_call: TRBJ2-2; clone_size: few; cdr3_aa: CASSRRGTSGTHTGELFF; cdr3_nt: TGTGCCAGCTCACGTCGGGGGACTAGCGGGACACACACCGGGGAGCTGTTTTTT
d_call: .; cdr3_length: 14; v_call: TRBV27; j_call: TRBJ2-2; clone_size: .; cdr3_aa: CASGGAKNTGELFF; cdr3_nt: TGTGCCAGTGGTGGGGCTAAGAACACCGGGGAGCTGTTTTTT
d_call: .; cdr3_length: 15; v_call: TRBV5-4; j_call: TRBJ2-7; clone_size: many; cdr3_aa: CASSLKQGTPYEQYF; cdr3_nt: TGTGCCAGCAGCTTGAAACAGGGCACCCCCTACGAGCAGTACTTC
d_call: TRBD1; cdr3_length: 15; v_call: TRBV19; j_call: TRBJ1-5; clone_size: .; cdr3_aa: CASSEQGWPNQPQHF; cdr3_nt: TGTGCCAGTAGTGAACAGGGGTGGCCCAATCAGCCCCAGCATTTT
d_call: TRBD2; cdr3_length: 16; v_call: TRBV6-5; j_call: TRBJ2-7; clone_size: .; cdr3_aa: CASSYSGTSGTYEQYF; cdr3_nt: TGTGCCAGCAGTTACTCCGGGACTAGCGGTACCTACGAGCAGTACTTC